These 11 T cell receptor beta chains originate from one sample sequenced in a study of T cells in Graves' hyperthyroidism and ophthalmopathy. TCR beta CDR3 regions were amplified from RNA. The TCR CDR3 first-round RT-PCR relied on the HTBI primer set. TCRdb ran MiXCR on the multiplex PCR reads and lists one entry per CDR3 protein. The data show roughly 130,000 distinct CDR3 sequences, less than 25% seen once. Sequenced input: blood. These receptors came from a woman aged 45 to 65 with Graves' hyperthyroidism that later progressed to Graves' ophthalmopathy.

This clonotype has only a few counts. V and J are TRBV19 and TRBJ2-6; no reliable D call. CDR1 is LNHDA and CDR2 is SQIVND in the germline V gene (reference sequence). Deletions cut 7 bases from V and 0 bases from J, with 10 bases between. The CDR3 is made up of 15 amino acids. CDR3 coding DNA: TGTGCCAGTACCACCGAACGCTCTGGGGCCAACGTCCTGACTTTC. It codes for CASTTERSGANVLTF.

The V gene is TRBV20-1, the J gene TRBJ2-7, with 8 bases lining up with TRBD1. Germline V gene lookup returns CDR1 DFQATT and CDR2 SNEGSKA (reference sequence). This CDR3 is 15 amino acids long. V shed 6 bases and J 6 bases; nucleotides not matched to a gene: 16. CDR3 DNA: TGCAGTGCCCGGGACAGGAGGTACTCCTTCGTCGAGCAGTACTTC. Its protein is CSARDRRYSFVEQYF.

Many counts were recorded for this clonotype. DNA of the CDR3: TGCAGTGCTAGGGCCGGGACTAGTTTACCCTACGAGCAGTACTTC. Protein sequence: CSARAGTSLPYEQYF. The J gene is TRBJ2-7, the V gene TRBV20-1, with 8 nucleotides matching TRBD2. CDR1 and CDR2 from the germline V gene are DFQATT and SNEGSKA (reference sequence). CDR3 size: 15 residues. J gave up 2 bases and V 3 bases, and 9 bases lay outside the gene matches.

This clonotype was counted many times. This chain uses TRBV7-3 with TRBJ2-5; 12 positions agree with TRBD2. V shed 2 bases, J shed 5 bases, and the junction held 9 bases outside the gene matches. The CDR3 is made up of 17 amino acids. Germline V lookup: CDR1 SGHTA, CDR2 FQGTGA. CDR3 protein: CASSLGFLAGGSETQYF. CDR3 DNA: TGTGCCAGCAGCTTAGGGTTCCTAGCGGGAGGGTCTGAGACCCAGTACTTC.

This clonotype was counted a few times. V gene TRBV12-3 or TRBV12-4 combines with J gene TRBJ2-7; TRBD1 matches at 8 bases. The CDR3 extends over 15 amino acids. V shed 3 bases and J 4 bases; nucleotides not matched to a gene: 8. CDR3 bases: TGTGCCAGCAGTTTTCTGGACAGGGTTGATTACGAGCAGTACTTC. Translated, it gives CASSFLDRVDYEQYF.

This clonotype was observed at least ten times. CDR3: CSAGAFNEKLFF. The CDR3, as DNA: TGCAGCGCCGGGGCCTTTAATGAAAAACTGTTTTTT. The gene calls are TRBV29-1 and TRBJ1-4; perhaps TRBD1 as D (5 bases). From germline, CDR1 is SQVTM and CDR2 ANQGSEA. The ends were cut back, 7 bases at V and 4 bases at J, with 10 bases in the middle. CDR3 length: 12 residues.

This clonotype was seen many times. CDR3 coding DNA: TGTGCCACCAGCAGAGACAGACTCAATCAGCCCCAGCATTTT. Protein: CATSRDRLNQPQHF. This rearrangement joins TRBV15 to TRBJ1-5; unclear D gene. This CDR3 has 14 amino acids. With 0 bases removed from V and 3 bases from J, the gap between germline ends came to 6 bases. Germline lookup yields CDR1 LNHNV and CDR2 YYDKDF (reference sequence).

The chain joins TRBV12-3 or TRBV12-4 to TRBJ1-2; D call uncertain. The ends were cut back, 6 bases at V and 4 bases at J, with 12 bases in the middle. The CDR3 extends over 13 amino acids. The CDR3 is CASSPYILYGYTF. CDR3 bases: TGTGCCAGCAGCCCCTATATCCTCTATGGCTACACCTTC.

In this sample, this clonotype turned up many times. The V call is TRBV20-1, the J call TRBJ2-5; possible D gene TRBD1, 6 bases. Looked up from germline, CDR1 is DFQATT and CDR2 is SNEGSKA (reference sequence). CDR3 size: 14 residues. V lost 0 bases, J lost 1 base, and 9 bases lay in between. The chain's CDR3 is CSARDRQAQETQYF. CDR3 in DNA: TGCAGTGCTAGAGATCGACAGGCCCAAGAGACCCAGTACTTC.

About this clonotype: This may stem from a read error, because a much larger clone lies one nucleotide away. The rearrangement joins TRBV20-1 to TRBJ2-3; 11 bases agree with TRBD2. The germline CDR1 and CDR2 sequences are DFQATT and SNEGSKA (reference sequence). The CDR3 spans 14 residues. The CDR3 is CRVMRGLAADTQYF. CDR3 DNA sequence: TGCAGGGTCATGAGGGGACTAGCGGCAGATACGCAGTATTTT.

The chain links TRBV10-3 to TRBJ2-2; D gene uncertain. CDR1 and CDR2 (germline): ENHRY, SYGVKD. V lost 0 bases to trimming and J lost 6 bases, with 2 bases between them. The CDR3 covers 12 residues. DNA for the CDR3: TGTGCCATCAGTGAGTCGCCCGGGGAGCTGTTTTTT. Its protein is CAISESPGELFF.